This T cell receptor beta chain was recovered during a study of blood T cell repertoires in COVID-19. Data came from immunoSEQ multiplex PCR; TCRdb stores just in-frame clones and leaves some out. The data show 200,000 to 250,000 clones, around 89% seen once. In germline, CDR1 is SGHRS, CDR2 YFSETQ. Losses at the gene ends were 5 bases for V and 6 bases for J; bases not matched to a gene: 6. The CDR3 is made up of 13 amino acids. This clone has a single count. The chain combines TRBV5-1 with TRBJ1-2, with 8 bases fitting TRBD1. The TCR originated in a woman aged 18-29 years in a cohort exposed to, infected with or recovered from COVID-19 (not recorded which). Sequencing input: PBMCs or T cells enriched from blood (not recorded which). The CDR3 is CASSFDRGHGYTF. The CDR3 bases are TGCGCCAGCAGTTTCGACAGGGGCCATGGCTACACCTTC.